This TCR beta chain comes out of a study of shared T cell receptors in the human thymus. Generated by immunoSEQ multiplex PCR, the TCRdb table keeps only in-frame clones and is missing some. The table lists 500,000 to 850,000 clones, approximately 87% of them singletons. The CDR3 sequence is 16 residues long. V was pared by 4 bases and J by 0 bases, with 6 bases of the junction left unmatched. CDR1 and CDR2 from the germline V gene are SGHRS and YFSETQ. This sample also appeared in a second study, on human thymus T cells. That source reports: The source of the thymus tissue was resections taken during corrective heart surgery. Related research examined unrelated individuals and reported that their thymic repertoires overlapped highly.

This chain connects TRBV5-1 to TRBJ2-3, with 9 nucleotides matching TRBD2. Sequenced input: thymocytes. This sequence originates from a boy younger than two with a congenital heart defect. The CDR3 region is CASSPRTSVSTDTQYF. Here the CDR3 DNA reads TGCGCCAGCAGCCCTCGGACTAGCGTTAGCACAGATACGCAGTATTTT.